This T cell receptor (beta chain) was sequenced in a study of beta chain features in type 1 diabetes. Study information: Regarding age, gender and cell yields, patients proved similar to healthy donors. Regarding the study as a whole: There was a moderate but significant shortening of TCRB CDR3s in all four CD4+ subsets of Type 1 diabetes patients.

The CDR3 runs to 11 residues. The V end was cut by 5 bases, the J end by 11 bases, with 12 bases between. Looked up from germline, CDR1 is SGHVS and CDR2 is FNYEAQ. The investigators reverse transcribed all of the isolated RNA, so they sequenced expressed TCRB transcripts. Method: immunoSEQ multiplex PCR; TCRdb's copy keeps in-frame clones and lacks some. Among around 40,000 clones listed, around 50% were seen once. As regards this clone: Its antigen remains unknown.

The sample was Tregs from blood. The gene calls are TRBV7-6 and TRBJ1-1, with D uncertain. The TCR sequence derives from a woman under 30 in good health. The DNA of the CDR3 is TGTGCCAGCAGCCTGGGGAGGAGCGCTTTCTTT. This encodes CASSLGRSAFF.